Listed here is a single T cell receptor (beta chain). This sample was taken from a study of blood T cell repertoires in COVID-19. The CDR3 totals 14 residues. CDR1 is SNHLY and CDR2 is FYNNEI in the germline V gene. Trimming cost V 4 bases and J 4 bases, with 13 bases left between them. Produced via immunoSEQ multiplex PCR; TCRdb's table is partial and in-frame only. The sample records approximately 70,000 clones, roughly nine tenths being singletons. Specimen: peripheral blood. The source is a woman between 55 and 75 years old with acute or convalescent COVID-19. The chain links TRBV2 to TRBJ2-5, with D perhaps matching TRBD2 (5 bases). For the CDR3, the DNA is TGTGCCAGCAGTGTTCCGGGATTGGGAGAGACCCAGTACTTC. It yields the protein CASSVPGLGETQYF.